This T cell receptor (beta chain) appears in the sequencing data of a study of vaccination and CD4 T cells after COVID-19. Researchers used the Oncomine TCR Beta short-read assay to sequence DNA from cultured CD4+ T cells. MiXCR was run by TCRdb on the PCR reads, yielding one entry per CDR3 protein. The profile covers roughly 14,000 distinct CDR3 sequences, with approximately 52% appearing a single time and 15% to 20% taken by the ten largest. Treatment: roughly 11-day PBMC culture with coronavirus spike peptide pools or control peptides (ViraFEST assay). Regarding this clonotype: Its antigen is still unknown.

V lost 2 bases to trimming and J lost 8 bases; unmatched junction nucleotides: 9. This CDR3 is 15 amino acids long. Per the germline V gene, CDR1 is SEHNR and CDR2 is FQNEAQ (reference sequence). Sample: CD4+ T cells from blood, cultured in vitro. V gene TRBV7-9 combines with J gene TRBJ2-1, with TRBD2 matching over 7 bases. This TCR was recovered from a human donor who had recovered from COVID-19. CDR3 in amino acids: CASSLWVTSKDEQFF. The CDR3 bases are TGTGCCAGCAGCTTATGGGTGACTAGCAAGGATGAGCAGTTCTTC.